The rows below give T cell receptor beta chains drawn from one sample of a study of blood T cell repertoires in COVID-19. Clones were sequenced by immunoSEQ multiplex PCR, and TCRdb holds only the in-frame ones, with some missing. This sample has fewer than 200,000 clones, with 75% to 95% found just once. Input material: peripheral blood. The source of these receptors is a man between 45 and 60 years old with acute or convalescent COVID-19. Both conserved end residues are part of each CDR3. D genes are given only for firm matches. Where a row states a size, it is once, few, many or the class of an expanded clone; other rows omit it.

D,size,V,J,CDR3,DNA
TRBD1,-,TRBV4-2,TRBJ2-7,CASSLHVTGGTDGEQYF,TGTGCCAGCAGCCTACACGTTACAGGGGGAACTGACGGGGAGCAGTACTTC
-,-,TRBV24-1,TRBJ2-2,CATSETLVRDTGELFF,TGTGCCACCAGTGAGACTCTAGTGCGGGACACCGGGGAGCTGTTTTTT
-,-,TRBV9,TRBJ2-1,CASSVDNYNEQFF,TGTGCCAGCAGCGTGGACAACTACAATGAGCAGTTCTTC
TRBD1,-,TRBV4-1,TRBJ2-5,CASSQGGQGATTQYF,TGCGCCAGCAGCCAAGGGGGACAGGGGGCGACGACCCAGTACTTC
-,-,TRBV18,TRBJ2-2,CASSVGLDRELFF,TGTGCCAGCTCAGTCGGACTGGACAGAGAGCTGTTTTTT
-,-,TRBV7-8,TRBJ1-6,CASSTGTWNSPLHF,TGTGCCAGCAGCACAGGGACCTGGAATTCACCCCTCCACTTT
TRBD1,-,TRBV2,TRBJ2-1,CASRVIGGTYNEQFF,TGTGCCAGCAGAGTTATAGGGGGCACCTACAATGAGCAGTTCTTC
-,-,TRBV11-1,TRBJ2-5,CASSLQRVVQETQYF,TGTGCCAGCAGCTTACAGCGGGTGGTTCAAGAGACCCAGTACTTC
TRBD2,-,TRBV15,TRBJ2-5,CATSRELAVYQETQYF,TGTGCCACCAGCAGAGAACTAGCGGTGTACCAAGAGACCCAGTACTTC
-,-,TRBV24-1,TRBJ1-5,CATSDADQPQHF,TGTGCCACCAGTGACGCAGATCAGCCCCAGCATTTT
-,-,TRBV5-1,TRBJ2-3,CASTRTGTDTQYF,TGCGCCAGCACCAGGACAGGCACAGATACGCAGTATTTT
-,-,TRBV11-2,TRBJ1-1,CASSSLYTEAFF,TGTGCCAGCAGCTCCCTCTACACTGAAGCTTTCTTT
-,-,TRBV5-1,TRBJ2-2,CASSGGLSNTGELFF,TGCGCCAGCAGCGGGGGACTCTCGAACACCGGGGAGCTGTTTTTT
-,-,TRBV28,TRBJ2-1,CASSSDRTPSNDEQFF,TGTGCCAGCAGCTCCGACAGGACCCCTTCTAACGATGAGCAGTTCTTC
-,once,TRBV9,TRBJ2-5,CASSAHGETQYF,TGTGCCAGCAGCGCCCACGGGGAGACCCAGTACTTC
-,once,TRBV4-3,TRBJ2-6,CASSQDLTGANVLTF,TGCGCCAGCAGCCAAGATCTAACTGGGGCCAACGTCCTGACTTTC
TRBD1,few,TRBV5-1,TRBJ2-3,CASTLQGRTDTQYF,TGCGCCAGCACGCTACAGGGGCGCACAGATACGCAGTATTTT
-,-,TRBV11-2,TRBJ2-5,CASSVGPGLLETQYF,TGTGCCAGCAGCGTTGGGCCTGGACTACTAGAGACCCAGTACTTC
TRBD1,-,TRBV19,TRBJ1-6,CASSTVPPGQGDNSPLHF,TGTGCCAGTAGTACCGTACCCCCGGGACAGGGGGATAATTCACCCCTCCACTTT
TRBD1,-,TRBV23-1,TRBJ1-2,CASSPNGGQGASYTF,TGCGCCAGCAGCCCAAACGGGGGTCAGGGGGCGAGCTACACCTTC
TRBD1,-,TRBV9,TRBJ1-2,CASSNQGQGYGYTF,TGTGCCAGCAGCAATCAAGGACAGGGCTATGGCTACACCTTC
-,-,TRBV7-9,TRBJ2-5,CASSGSWGQETQYF,TGTGCCAGCAGCGGGAGCTGGGGACAAGAGACCCAGTACTTC
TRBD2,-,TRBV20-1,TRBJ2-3,CSASENPLAGGRDTQYF,TGCAGTGCTAGTGAAAACCCACTAGCGGGGGGAAGAGATACGCAGTATTTT
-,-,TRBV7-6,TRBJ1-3,CASSPKAGIIGNTIYF,TGTGCCAGCAGCCCTAAGGCAGGGATAATTGGAAACACCATATATTTT
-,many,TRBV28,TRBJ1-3,CASRPGTSGNTIYF,TGTGCCAGCAGACCCGGGACATCTGGAAACACCATATATTTT
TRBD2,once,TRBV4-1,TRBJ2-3,CASSSGGADTQYF,TGCGCCAGCTCTAGCGGGGGGGCAGATACGCAGTATTTT
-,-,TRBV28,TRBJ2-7,CASSSGYGYEQYF,TGTGCCAGCAGCTCAGGGTACGGCTACGAGCAGTACTTC
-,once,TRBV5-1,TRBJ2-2,CASSFETVTGELFF,TGCGCCAGCAGCTTCGAGACAGTGACCGGGGAGCTGTTTTTT
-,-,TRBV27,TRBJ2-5,CASSLGTHPLTETQYF,TGTGCCAGCAGTTTAGGGACTCACCCTTTGACGGAGACCCAGTACTTC
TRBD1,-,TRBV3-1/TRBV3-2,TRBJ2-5,CASRDRGQETQYF,TGTGCCAGCCGCGACAGGGGCCAAGAGACCCAGTACTTC
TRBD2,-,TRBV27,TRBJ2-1,CASSPSGGAWYEQFF,TGTGCCAGCAGTCCGAGCGGGGGGGCCTGGTATGAGCAGTTCTTC
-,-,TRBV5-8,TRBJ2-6,CASRAPSSGANVLTF,TGTGCCAGCAGAGCACCTAGCTCTGGGGCCAACGTCCTGACTTTC
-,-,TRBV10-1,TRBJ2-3,CASSERGHGVLDTQYF,TGCGCCAGCAGTGAACGGGGACACGGAGTTTTGGATACGCAGTATTTT
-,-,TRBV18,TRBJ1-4,CASSLYSLTGGNEKLFF,TGTGCCAGCTCACTTTACTCCCTTACCGGGGGTAATGAAAAACTGTTTTTT
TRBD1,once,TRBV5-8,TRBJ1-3,CASSFSRGPGNTIYF,TGTGCCAGCAGCTTTTCCAGGGGGCCAGGAAACACCATATATTTT
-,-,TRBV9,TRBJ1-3,CASSVSPGSGNTIYF,TGTGCCAGCAGCGTCAGTCCGGGCTCTGGAAACACCATATATTTT
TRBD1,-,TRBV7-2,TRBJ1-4,CASSLDRASNEKLFF,TGTGCCAGCAGCCTGGACAGGGCGAGTAATGAAAAACTGTTTTTT
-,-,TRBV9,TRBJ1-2,CASAGTDAAYGYTF,TGTGCCAGCGCCGGGACTGACGCCGCCTATGGCTACACCTTC
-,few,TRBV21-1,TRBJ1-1,CASSKGEMNTEAFF,TGTGCCAGCAGCAAAGGGGAGATGAACACTGAAGCTTTCTTT
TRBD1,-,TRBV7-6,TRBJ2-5,CASSFRGGQGKQETQYF,TGTGCCAGCAGCTTTAGGGGGGGACAGGGAAAACAAGAGACCCAGTACTTC
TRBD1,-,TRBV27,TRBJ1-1,CASSFWRDRGRQGTEAFF,TGTGCCAGCAGTTTTTGGCGGGACAGGGGGCGCCAGGGGACTGAAGCTTTCTTT
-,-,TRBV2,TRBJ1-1,CASSEGGNTEAFF,TGTGCCAGCAGTGAAGGCGGGAACACTGAAGCTTTCTTT
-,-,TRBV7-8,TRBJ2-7,CASSPTGGGVHEQYF,TGTGCCAGCAGCCCGACAGGAGGGGGGGTCCACGAGCAGTACTTC
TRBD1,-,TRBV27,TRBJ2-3,CASSQRTGLFTDTQYF,TGTGCCAGCAGTCAACGGACAGGGCTGTTCACAGATACGCAGTATTTT
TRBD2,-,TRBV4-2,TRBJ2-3,CASSSGTSGGDTDTQYF,TGTGCCAGTAGCTCGGGGACTAGCGGGGGGGACACAGATACGCAGTATTTT
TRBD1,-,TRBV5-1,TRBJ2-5,CASSATGGHETQYF,TGCGCCAGCAGCGCCACAGGGGGCCATGAGACCCAGTACTTC
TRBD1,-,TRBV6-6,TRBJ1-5,CASSHTSIQGTNQPQHF,TGTGCCAGCAGTCACACGTCCATACAGGGGACCAATCAGCCCCAGCATTTT
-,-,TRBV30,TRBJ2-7,CASTGENYEQYF,TGTGCCTCGACAGGAGAAAATTACGAGCAGTACTTC
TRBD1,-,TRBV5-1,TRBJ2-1,CASSLGQGAGEQFF,TGCGCCAGCAGCTTGGGACAGGGGGCCGGGGAGCAGTTCTTC
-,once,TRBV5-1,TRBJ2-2,CASRDYTTGELFF,TGCGCCAGCAGGGACTACACGACCGGGGAGCTGTTTTTT
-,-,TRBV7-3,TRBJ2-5,CASSLMLCLKETQYF,TGTGCCAGCAGCTTAATGCTATGTCTGAAAGAGACCCAGTACTTC